One sample yielded the 31 T cell receptor beta chains listed below, sequenced in a study of T cells in Graves' hyperthyroidism and ophthalmopathy (dated by TCRdb to between 2018 and 2021). Library creation used multiplex PCR. This sample was sequenced with an Illumina HiSeq 2000. The TCR beta CDR3 regions were amplified from RNA transcripts. The TCR CDR3 was subjected to a first round of RT-PCR using the HTBI primer set and the Qiagen OneStep RT-PCR kit. TCRdb cleaned the public reads at Q25 with fastp, built clones with MiXCR and kept in-frame beta chains. A single entry per CDR3 protein holds the most common genes and DNA from its merged rows. Present in this sample are a few hundred thousand distinct CDR3 sequences, under 15% of which were seen just once. The leading ten clones occupy 32% of the sample. The sequenced sample was blood. The receptors here all came from a woman aged 30 to 39 with Graves' hyperthyroidism.

Only one count was recorded for this clonotype. This may come from a read error, since a much larger clone is one base off. This chain links TRBV5-1 with TRBJ2-1; weak D call: TRBD2 (5 bases). The CDR3 has 16 amino acids. V lost 0 bases and J lost 2, with 12 bases in between. Germline CDR1 reads SGHRS; CDR2 reads YFSETQ. CDR3 sequence: CASSLVSGYPYNEQFF. For the CDR3, the DNA is TGCGCCAGCAGCTTGGTAAGCGGTTATCCCTACAATGAGCAGTTCTTC.

This clonotype was counted between two and nine times. At one of its ends the junction is not consistent with the germline gene, which may arise from a read error. The chain is built from TRBV3-1 and TRBJ2-7; 10 positions match TRBD2. The CDR3 runs 14 residues. Germline V CDR1 and CDR2: LGHDT, YNNKEL (reference sequence). The CDR3 DNA follows: TGCGCCAGCAGCCTCTTGGGACTAGCGAACGAGCAGTACTTC. Protein product: CASSLLGLANEQYF.

This clonotype has a count of ten or more. In DNA form, the CDR3 reads TGTGCCAGCAGTCGTAGCGGGAAAGGGTACAATGAGCAGTTCTTC. It codes for CASSRSGKGYNEQFF. The gene calls are TRBV2 and TRBJ2-1; TRBD2 aligns across 8 bases. Trimming took 5 bases from V and 4 from J; bases not matched to a gene: 7. CDR1 SNHLY and CDR2 FYNNEI come from the germline V gene. This CDR3 is 15 amino acids long.

This clonotype was observed at least ten times. V and J are TRBV7-8 and TRBJ2-5; TRBD2 might be the D (6 bases). The CDR3 is 17 amino acids. V lost 1 base to trimming and J lost 1 base, with 16 bases between them. Germline-derived CDR1 and CDR2 are SGHVS and FQNEAQ. The chain's CDR3 is CASSLGRTFGGQETQYF. CDR3 sequence (DNA): TGTGCCAGCAGCTTAGGGAGGACATTCGGGGGCCAAGAGACCCAGTACTTC.

This clonotype has only a few counts. The rearrangement links TRBV27 to TRBJ1-5; possible D gene TRBD1, 6 bases. Germline V gene sequence: CDR1 MNHEY, CDR2 SMNVEV (reference sequence). This CDR3 is 15 amino acids long. Trimming pared 5 bases from V and 4 bases from J, leaving 15 bases between. CDR3 region: CASSMNRDKNQPQHF. The CDR3 DNA is TGTGCCAGCAGTATGAACCGGGACAAAAATCAGCCCCAGCATTTT.

The chain carries TRBV7-9 and TRBJ1-4; D is unresolved. The CDR3 has 14 amino acids. Germline CDR1 SEHNR, CDR2 FQNEAQ (reference sequence). Trimming pared 2 bases from V and 10 bases from J, leaving 14 bases between. As DNA, the CDR3 is TGTGCCAGCAGCTTAACGGCCCCCTTCGTAAAACTGTTTTTT. Translating it yields CASSLTAPFVKLFF.

The gene calls are TRBV6-1 and TRBJ2-2, with 13 bases identical to TRBD2. The ends lost 5 bases at V and 1 base at J; junction bases unmatched: 4. There are 17 residues in the CDR3. Germline CDR1 reads MNHNS; CDR2 reads SASEGT. For the CDR3, the DNA is TGTGCCAGCAGTACCGGGACTAGCGGGGTGAACACCGGGGAGCTGTTTTTT. Translating gives CASSTGTSGVNTGELFF.

This clonotype showed up just a few times. The chain carries TRBV4-2 and TRBJ2-2; D unclear. The CDR3 covers 15 residues. Germline lookup yields CDR1 LGHNA and CDR2 YNFKEQ. V dropped 1 base and J dropped 0 bases, with 6 bases sitting between them. The CDR3 spells CASSQVLTNTGELFF. The CDR3 coding sequence is TGTGCCAGCAGCCAAGTCCTGACGAACACCGGGGAGCTGTTTTTT.

Ten or more counts support this clonotype. The chain carries TRBV27 and TRBJ2-1, with TRBD2 matching over 8 bases. Trimming at V came to 6 bases and at J to 9 bases, leaving 10 bases not matched to a gene. The CDR3 is 14 amino acids. From germline, CDR1 is MNHEY and CDR2 SMNVEV (reference sequence). CDR3 nucleotide sequence: TGTGCCAGCAGGTTTACGGGAGGGGTGGGTGAGCAGTTCTTC. It yields the protein CASRFTGGVGEQFF.

The CDR3 reads CASSVQGFGANVLTF. The CDR3 DNA sequence: TGTGCCAGCAGCGTCCAGGGTTTTGGGGCCAACGTCCTGACTTTC. The chain combines TRBV9 with TRBJ2-6; TRBD1 is a possible D gene (5 bases). CDR1 is SGDLS, CDR2 YYNGEE, per germline. V lost 2 bases, J lost 3 bases, and 9 bases lay in between. The CDR3 is made up of 15 amino acids.

This clonotype was counted only a few times. The chain carries TRBV7-2 and TRBJ2-5; the D gene could be TRBD1 or TRBD2 (5 bases each). The CDR3 length is 16 residues. From germline, CDR1 is SGHTA and CDR2 FQGNSA. V shed 1 base and J shed 5 bases, with 17 bases lying between them. CDR3 in amino acids: CASSLGIGGRVETQYF. CDR3 nucleotides: TGTGCCAGCAGCTTAGGGATTGGGGGAAGGGTCGAGACCCAGTACTTC.

J is TRBJ2-1 and V is TRBV29-1; 7 nucleotides align to TRBD1. The germline V gene has CDR1 SQVTM and CDR2 ANQGSEA. This CDR3 contains 18 residues. V shed 1 base and J 9 bases; nucleotides not matched to a gene: 21. CDR3 nucleotides: TGCAGCGTTGAAGGCCGGGACAGCGGTATCTCTAGTGACGTTGAGCAGTTCTTC. Residues: CSVEGRDSGISSDVEQFF.

This clonotype was counted at least ten times. The rearrangement joins TRBV5-4 to TRBJ2-7; D gene uncertain. The germline gives CDR1 SGHNT, CDR2 YYREEE (reference sequence). Trimming removed 0 bases from V and 2 bases from J, with 12 bases in between. This CDR3 is built from 15 residues. The DNA for the CDR3 is TGTGCCAGCAGCTTGGCCGCTGACACAGCCTACGAGCAGTACTTC. It is translated as CASSLAADTAYEQYF.

V usage is TRBV7-9 and J usage is TRBJ1-4, with 7 positions matching TRBD1. This CDR3 region has 17 residues. Per germline, CDR1 SEHNR and CDR2 FQNEAQ (reference sequence). With V trimmed by 2 bases and J by 4 bases, 10 bases remained unmatched. The CDR3 loop reads CASSLIPPGQNNEKLFF. Written as DNA, the CDR3 is TGTGCCAGCAGCTTAATCCCTCCGGGACAGAATAATGAAAAACTGTTTTTT. The whole variable domain, filled in from reference TRBV7-9 and TRBJ1-4, reads DTGVSQNPRHKITKRGQNVTFRCDPISEHNRLYWYRQTLGQGPEFLTYFQNEAQLEKSRLLSDRFSAERPKGSFSTLEIQRTEQGDSAMYLCASSLIPPGQNNEKLFFGSGTQLSVL.

The chain uses TRBV6-1 and TRBJ1-5; D is possibly TRBD1 (6 bases). Per germline, CDR1 MNHNS and CDR2 SASEGT. This CDR3 contains 18 residues. V was clipped by 5 bases and J by 0 bases, with 20 bases between them. CDR3 in DNA: TGTGCCAGCAGTCCCTGGGATTCAGGGGATTATAGCAATCAGCCCCAGCATTTT. Translated, it gives CASSPWDSGDYSNQPQHF.

This clonotype has a handful of counts. The chain joins TRBV20-1 to TRBJ2-1; 8 bases line up with TRBD2. The CDR3 has 14 residues. J gave up 10 bases and V 2 bases, and 10 bases lay outside the gene matches. Germline V CDR1 and CDR2: DFQATT, SNEGSKA (reference sequence). The CDR3 protein is CSARLTSGASEQFF. The CDR3 DNA follows: TGCAGTGCTAGATTAACTAGCGGCGCCTCGGAGCAGTTCTTC.

Ten or more counts support this clonotype. The V and J genes are TRBV11-2 and TRBJ2-7; 8 nucleotides match TRBD2. This CDR3 region has 15 residues. Germline V CDR1 and CDR2: SGHAT, FQNNGV. J was trimmed by 3 bases and V by 4 bases; bases with no gene match: 8. The CDR3 sequence: CASSSLSGNGYEQYF. DNA of the CDR3: TGTGCCAGCAGCTCGCTTAGCGGGAATGGCTACGAGCAGTACTTC.

This clonotype was seen repeatedly, ten times or more. J is TRBJ2-7 and V is TRBV3-1; TRBD2 matches at 8 bases. The CDR3 contains 13 residues. Germline CDR1 and CDR2: LGHDT and YNNKEL (reference sequence). V shed 4 bases and J 3 bases; nucleotides not matched to a gene: 2. CDR3 residues: CASSRAGGYEQYF. CDR3 bases: TGTGCCAGCAGCCGCGCGGGAGGCTACGAGCAGTACTTC.

This clonotype was observed at least ten times. The chain couples TRBV4-1 to TRBJ2-3, with D perhaps TRBD1 (5 bases). The CDR3 sequence is 15 residues long. Germline CDR1 is MGHRA and CDR2 is YSYEKL. V was trimmed by 6 bases and J by 2 bases, leaving 15 bases between them. The CDR3 protein is CASRPRQLLTDTQYF. The CDR3 bases are TGCGCCAGCAGGCCAAGACAGCTCCTCACAGATACGCAGTATTTT.

The V gene is TRBV20-1, the J gene TRBJ1-5, with unresolved D. CDR3 length: 16 amino acids. Trimming took 1 base from V and 0 from J, leaving 13 bases between them. In germline, CDR1 is DFQATT, CDR2 SNEGSKA (reference sequence). CDR3 nucleotides: TGCAGTGCTAGAGGGGAGTGGGGAAATAGCAATCAGCCCCAGCATTTT. It is translated as CSARGEWGNSNQPQHF.

The rearrangement joins TRBV9 to TRBJ2-1; no definite D call. The V gene's germline CDR1 is SGDLS and CDR2 YYNGEE. This CDR3 has 12 amino acids. V lost 0 bases and J 10 bases, leaving 8 bases between the germline ends. For the CDR3, the DNA is TGTGCCAGCAGCGTAGCTTACGAGGAGCAGTTCTTC. It codes for CASSVAYEEQFF.

The CDR3 spells CSARGLPSGGGKNIQYF. The CDR3 DNA is TGCAGTGCTAGAGGCCTTCCCTCAGGGGGGGGAAAAAACATTCAGTACTTC. The chain uses TRBV20-1 and TRBJ2-4, with D possibly being TRBD1 or TRBD2 (7 bases each). This CDR3 comprises 17 residues. Deletions cut 1 base from V and 4 bases from J, with 20 bases between. Germline V gene data show CDR1 as DFQATT and CDR2 as SNEGSKA (reference sequence).

This clonotype was observed at least ten times. In nucleotides, the CDR3 is TGCGCCAGCCTGGGACAGGACTCCTACGAGCAGTACTTC. Its translation: CASLGQDSYEQYF. The chain carries TRBV5-1 and TRBJ2-7, with 8 bases fitting TRBD1. The length of the CDR3 is 13 residues. The germline V gene encodes CDR1 SGHRS and CDR2 YFSETQ. Trimming took 7 bases from V and 0 from J; bases not matched to a gene: 3.

Turning to this clonotype: Given a much more abundant clone one base away, this may be a read error. V is TRBV6-2 or TRBV6-3 and J is TRBJ1-5; 9 nucleotides agree with TRBD1. This CDR3 comprises 16 residues. Germline CDR1 is MNHEY and CDR2 is SVGEGT. CDR3 nucleotides: TGTGCCAGCCAACCGGACAGGGGTTATGGCAAACAGCCCCAGCATTTT. Encoded protein: CASQPDRGYGKQPQHF.

V usage is TRBV20-1 and J usage is TRBJ2-7; TRBD2 matches at 10 bases. J lost 5 bases, V lost 3 bases, and 7 bases had no gene match. Germline values: CDR1 DFQATT, CDR2 SNEGSKA (reference sequence). The CDR3 has 14 amino acids. In DNA form, the CDR3 reads TGCAGTGCTAGGCGAGGGACTAGCGTCGACGAGCAGTACTTC. This translates into CSARRGTSVDEQYF.

This clonotype was seen ten or more times. The chain is built from TRBV28 and TRBJ2-5; D not resolved. Germline V gene data show CDR1 as MDHEN and CDR2 as SYDVKM. There are 14 residues in the CDR3. V was clipped by 4 bases and J by 2 bases, with 11 bases between them. The CDR3 spells CASSSPTEQETQYF. The DNA for the CDR3 is TGTGCCAGCAGTTCCCCGACGGAGCAAGAGACCCAGTACTTC.

The chain is built from TRBV20-1 and TRBJ1-3; tentatively, D is TRBD1 (5 bases). V was trimmed by 6 bases and J by 0 bases, leaving 12 bases between them. Looked up from germline, CDR1 is DFQATT and CDR2 is SNEGSKA (reference sequence). The CDR3 extends over 14 amino acids. The CDR3, as DNA: TGCAGTGCGCCCGACAGAAACTCTGGAAACACCATATATTTT. It codes for CSAPDRNSGNTIYF.

This clonotype came up a few times. The rearrangement uses TRBV12-3 or TRBV12-4 and TRBJ1-3, with TRBD1 as a possible D gene (6 bases). The ends were cut back, 6 bases at V and 4 bases at J, with 16 bases in the middle. The CDR3 totals 15 residues. This CDR3 reads CASRPKEGEGNTIYF. DNA of the CDR3: TGTGCCAGCAGACCTAAGGAGGGGGAAGGAAACACCATATATTTT.

In this sample, this clonotype turned up many times. The genes are TRBV2 and TRBJ2-5; 7 nucleotides match TRBD2. With V trimmed by 8 bases and J by 5 bases, 14 bases remained unmatched. Germline V gives CDR1 SNHLY, CDR2 FYNNEI. The CDR3 consists of 15 residues. The CDR3 sequence: CASSNWRGSGETQYF. In nucleotides, the CDR3 is TGTGCCAGCTCGAATTGGCGCGGGAGTGGGGAGACCCAGTACTTC.

This clonotype was detected ten times or more. The chain joins TRBV6-1 to TRBJ2-2; unclear D gene. Looked up from germline, CDR1 is MNHNS and CDR2 is SASEGT. The CDR3 runs to 15 residues. V lost 6 bases to trimming and J lost 4 bases, with 15 bases between them. The CDR3 is CASRTLHGFTGELFF. The CDR3 bases are TGTGCCAGCAGGACCCTACACGGCTTCACCGGGGAGCTGTTTTTT.

The V gene is TRBV7-9, the J gene TRBJ1-2; TRBD1 aligns across 9 bases. Germline lookup yields CDR1 SEHNR and CDR2 FQNEAQ (reference sequence). The CDR3 is 16 amino acids. V shed 6 bases, J shed 4 bases, and the junction held 12 bases outside the gene matches. CDR3 sequence reads: CASRLLTGGFPYGYTF. CDR3 coding DNA: TGTGCCAGCAGGCTTCTGACAGGGGGATTCCCCTATGGCTACACCTTC.